This T cell receptor beta chain is drawn from a study of T-cell reconstitution after alpha-beta-depleted transplantation in children. Preparation of the TCRbeta library involved a method that used unique molecular identifiers. MiXCR was run by TCRdb on the PCR reads, yielding one entry per CDR3 protein. Of about 540,000 distinct CDR3 sequences in the sample, around 17% were seen once. There are 14 residues in the CDR3. Germline V gives CDR1 LGHDT, CDR2 YNNKEL (reference sequence). The germline V and J ends were trimmed by 3 bases and 1 base, with 9 bases remaining between them. This receptor was identified in a human donor who donated a stem cell graft to a child with acute lymphoblastic leukemia. The gene calls are TRBV3-1 and TRBJ1-1, with a possible D match to TRBD1 (6 bases). Sequenced here: PBMCs from the stem cell graft donor, sampled from the stem cell graft. In DNA, the CDR3 is TGTGCCAGCAGCCACAGGGGCAAGAACACTGAAGCTTTCTTT. Protein product: CASSHRGKNTEAFF.